What follows is one T cell receptor (beta chain) and its context. The source of the sample is a study of blood T cell repertoires in COVID-19. Overall study context: The study drew acute and convalescent COVID-19 samples from the United States, Italy and Spain. The analysed material was cDNA or gDNA that came from T cells, B-cell-depleted T cells, or PBMCs.

Seattle's cohort entered during active infection and was followed longitudinally. Sequencing used immunoSEQ multiplex PCR; TCRdb keeps in-frame clones, though not all of them. The sample lists about 410,000 clones, about 89% occurring once. V was cut by 4 bases and J by 8 bases, with 18 bases left in between. The CDR3 sequence is 15 residues long. Germline V gene sequence: CDR1 MNHNY, CDR2 SVGAGI (reference sequence). The clonotype originates from a woman aged 40 to 50 with COVID-19, enrolled during active disease. The material sequenced was peripheral blood. The gene calls are TRBV6-6 and TRBJ1-5; D remains unclear. CDR3 DNA sequence: TGTGCCAGCAGTTTCTCACATCTTCACGAGGAGCCCCAGCATTTT. This encodes CASSFSHLHEEPQHF.